A selection of T cell receptor beta chains follows, all from one sample in a study of blood T cell repertoires in COVID-19. The protocol was immunoSEQ multiplex PCR, while the TCRdb copy is restricted to in-frame clones and leaves out a portion. The sample contains approximately 100,000 clones, over 75% of which appear only once. Sequenced input: peripheral blood. The receptors here all came from a human donor in a cohort sampled during active or convalescent COVID-19. The CDR3 runs from the conserved cysteine through the conserved F or W. D genes are given only for firm matches. The size of a clone is reported for some rows only, either as once, few or many, or as a class for expanded clones.

v_gene	abundance	j_gene	d_gene	CDR3aa	CDR3nt
TRBV12-3/TRBV12-4	NA	TRBJ2-3	NA	CASSFRGTDTQYF	TGTGCCAGCAGTTTCCGGGGCACAGATACGCAGTATTTT
TRBV18	NA	TRBJ2-7	TRBD1	CASSPRDRGASGFEQYF	TGTGCCAGCTCACCACGGGACAGGGGGGCCTCGGGGTTCGAGCAGTACTTC
TRBV2	NA	TRBJ2-7	TRBD1	CASRNSLGGIYEQYF	TGTGCCAGCAGGAATTCTCTAGGGGGCATCTACGAGCAGTACTTC
TRBV6-5	NA	TRBJ1-1	NA	CASSYFPGQNTEAFF	TGTGCCAGCAGTTACTTCCCAGGCCAGAACACTGAAGCTTTCTTT
TRBV12-5	NA	TRBJ1-5	NA	CASGFYLMDSVSNQPQHF	TGTGCTAGTGGTTTTTATCTGATGGACAGCGTTAGCAATCAGCCCCAGCATTTT
TRBV5-1	NA	TRBJ1-6	NA	CASSLGPVSSYNSPLHF	TGCGCCAGCAGCTTGGGTCCGGTGAGCTCCTATAATTCACCCCTCCACTTT
TRBV11-2	NA	TRBJ2-7	NA	CASSPRGSYSYEQYF	TGTGCCAGCAGCCCACGGGGGTCCTACTCCTACGAGCAGTACTTC
TRBV19	few	TRBJ1-5	TRBD1	CASRPNRGQSDSNQPQHF	TGTGCCAGTAGGCCGAACAGGGGCCAAAGCGATAGCAATCAGCCCCAGCATTTT
TRBV7-3	few	TRBJ2-1	NA	CASSRAGRPNNEQFF	TGTGCCAGCAGCAGAGCGGGTCGGCCTAACAATGAGCAGTTCTTC
TRBV5-1	NA	TRBJ1-1	NA	CASSSSIQGYLNTEAFF	TGCGCCAGCAGCTCCTCGATCCAGGGATACTTGAACACTGAAGCTTTCTTT
TRBV29-1	NA	TRBJ1-2	NA	CSVDQGHYGYTF	TGCAGCGTTGATCAGGGGCACTATGGCTACACCTTC
TRBV6-5	NA	TRBJ2-3	NA	CASRRQGTDTQYF	TGTGCCAGCAGGCGACAGGGCACAGATACGCAGTATTTT
TRBV24-1	NA	TRBJ2-7	NA	CATSDHICEQYF	TGTGCCACCAGTGACCACATTTGCGAGCAGTACTTC
TRBV2	few	TRBJ2-1	NA	CASSELSTSYNEQFF	TGTGCCAGCAGTGAATTAAGCACGTCCTACAATGAGCAGTTCTTC
TRBV2	NA	TRBJ1-2	NA	CASRPGHRSEYGYTF	TGTGCCAGCAGACCCGGACACCGGTCAGAATATGGCTACACCTTC
TRBV6-2/TRBV6-3	NA	TRBJ1-5	NA	CASSSSQGNQPQHF	TGTGCCAGCAGTTCGTCTCAGGGTAATCAGCCCCAGCATTTT
TRBV24-1	NA	TRBJ2-5	TRBD2	CATSRLAGGRETQYF	TGTGCCACCAGCCGACTAGCGGGGGGGCGGGAGACCCAGTACTTC
TRBV5-1	NA	TRBJ1-5	NA	CASSLSGGSNQPQHF	TGCGCCAGCAGCTTGTCCGGGGGAAGCAATCAGCCCCAGCATTTT
TRBV7-9	many	TRBJ1-1	TRBD1	CASSLSGGTEAFF	TGTGCCAGCAGCTTATCAGGGGGCACTGAAGCTTTCTTT
TRBV5-1	once	TRBJ2-7	NA	CASSLNGRASSYEQYF	TGCGCCAGCAGCTTGAATGGCAGGGCGAGCTCCTACGAGCAGTACTTC
TRBV5-4	NA	TRBJ2-1	NA	CASSPDLGLQFF	TGTGCCAGCAGCCCTGATTTGGGGCTCCAGTTCTTC
TRBV11-2	once	TRBJ2-5	NA	CASSSTRGGQETQYF	TGTGCCAGCAGCTCTACTAGGGGGGGTCAAGAGACCCAGTACTTC
TRBV7-3	once	TRBJ2-5	TRBD1	CASSLNRGQAETQYF	TGTGCCAGCAGCTTAAACAGGGGGCAGGCAGAGACCCAGTACTTC
TRBV19	once	TRBJ2-1	NA	CASSPTGGPYNEQFF	TGTGCCAGTAGTCCGACCGGGGGGCCGTACAATGAGCAGTTCTTC
TRBV5-4	NA	TRBJ2-1	NA	CASRHDSYNEQFF	TGTGCCAGCAGACACGACAGTTACAATGAGCAGTTCTTC
TRBV28	NA	TRBJ1-1	TRBD1	CASSFTGGMGSTEAFF	TGTGCCAGCAGTTTTACAGGGGGTATGGGTAGCACTGAAGCTTTCTTT
TRBV24-1	NA	TRBJ2-1	NA	CATSDTEGLPGYNEQFF	TGTGCCACCAGTGATACGGAGGGGCTCCCTGGTTACAATGAGCAGTTCTTC
TRBV6-1	NA	TRBJ1-5	NA	CASSEAVTNYYSNQPQHF	TGTGCCAGCAGTGAAGCGGTTACCAACTACTATAGCAATCAGCCCCAGCATTTT
TRBV4-3	NA	TRBJ2-7	TRBD1	CASSQVWDRVHEQYF	TGCGCCAGCAGCCAAGTATGGGACAGGGTCCACGAGCAGTACTTC
TRBV11-3	NA	TRBJ2-7	TRBD1	CASSLRTGQERGSQYF	TGTGCCAGCAGCTTAAGGACCGGACAGGAGAGAGGCTCGCAGTACTTC
TRBV5-5	NA	TRBJ2-5	NA	CASRQDGETQYF	TGTGCCAGCAGACAGGACGGAGAGACCCAGTACTTC
TRBV9	NA	TRBJ1-1	NA	CASSSEEGDTEAFF	TGTGCCAGCAGCTCAGAGGAGGGAGACACTGAAGCTTTCTTT
TRBV6-5	few	TRBJ2-2	TRBD2	CATPTSGGHTGELFF	TGTGCCACCCCGACTAGCGGGGGACACACCGGGGAGCTGTTTTTT
TRBV5-1	NA	TRBJ1-6	NA	CASSPGLGSSYNSPLHF	TGCGCCAGCAGCCCAGGACTGGGGAGCTCCTATAATTCACCCCTCCACTTT
TRBV19	NA	TRBJ2-2	TRBD2	CASRTSGGTGELFF	TGTGCCAGTAGGACAAGCGGGGGTACCGGGGAGCTGTTTTTT
TRBV29-1	NA	TRBJ1-1	NA	CSVDLELMNTEAFF	TGCAGCGTTGATCTGGAGCTCATGAACACTGAAGCTTTCTTT
TRBV19	NA	TRBJ1-5	TRBD1	CASSALDRGSNQPQHF	TGTGCCAGTAGTGCCTTAGACAGGGGAAGCAATCAGCCCCAGCATTTT
TRBV11-2	once	TRBJ2-2	TRBD2	CASSSGGGHTGELFF	TGTGCCAGCAGCTCCGGGGGGGGCCACACCGGGGAGCTGTTTTTT
TRBV10-3	few	TRBJ1-2	NA	CAISPARRDGYTF	TGTGCCATCTCTCCGGCTCGGAGAGATGGCTACACCTTC
TRBV29-1	NA	TRBJ1-5	NA	CSVGTENSNQPQHF	TGCAGCGTTGGAACAGAGAATAGCAATCAGCCCCAGCATTTT
TRBV6-5	few	TRBJ2-5	NA	CASTTGETQYF	TGTGCCAGCACCACGGGGGAGACCCAGTACTTC
TRBV24-1	few	TRBJ2-7	NA	CATSSGAGGEQYF	TGTGCCACCAGTTCAGGGGCCGGAGGCGAGCAGTACTTC
TRBV5-1	NA	TRBJ2-7	TRBD1	CASSPTGEGSEQYF	TGCGCCAGCAGCCCGACAGGGGAAGGATCCGAGCAGTACTTC
TRBV9	NA	TRBJ2-1	NA	CASSAGITSYNEQFF	TGTGCCAGCAGCGCCGGGATCACATCATACAATGAGCAGTTCTTC
TRBV5-1	NA	TRBJ2-7	NA	CASSLAAGQGSEQYF	TGCGCCAGCAGCTTGGCGGCAGGGCAGGGCAGCGAGCAGTACTTC
TRBV11-3	NA	TRBJ2-1	TRBD2	CASSLLAGGFRYNEQFF	TGTGCCAGCAGCCTACTAGCGGGGGGCTTTCGCTACAATGAGCAGTTCTTC
TRBV12-3/TRBV12-4	NA	TRBJ1-2	NA	CASSRYGYTF	TGTGCCAGCAGTCGCTATGGCTACACCTTC
TRBV19	NA	TRBJ1-2	NA	CASSIDRTSIF	TGTGCCAGTAGTATAGATCGAACATCCATCTTC
TRBV7-8	NA	TRBJ1-2	NA	CASSFGHLYGYTF	TGTGCCAGCAGCTTTGGACACCTCTATGGCTACACCTTC
TRBV5-1	few	TRBJ1-2	NA	CASSLSGANNYGYTF	TGCGCCAGCAGCTTGTCAGGGGCGAACAACTATGGCTACACCTTC
TRBV19	NA	TRBJ1-5	NA	CASSMDINQPQHF	TGTGCCAGTAGTATGGACATCAATCAGCCCCAGCATTTT
TRBV2	once	TRBJ2-4	NA	CASSEADTNIQYF	TGTGCCAGCAGTGAGGCGGACACAAACATTCAGTACTTC
TRBV7-3	NA	TRBJ2-5	NA	CASSPRGDPLETQYF	TGTGCCAGCAGCCCCAGGGGGGACCCTCTAGAGACCCAGTACTTC